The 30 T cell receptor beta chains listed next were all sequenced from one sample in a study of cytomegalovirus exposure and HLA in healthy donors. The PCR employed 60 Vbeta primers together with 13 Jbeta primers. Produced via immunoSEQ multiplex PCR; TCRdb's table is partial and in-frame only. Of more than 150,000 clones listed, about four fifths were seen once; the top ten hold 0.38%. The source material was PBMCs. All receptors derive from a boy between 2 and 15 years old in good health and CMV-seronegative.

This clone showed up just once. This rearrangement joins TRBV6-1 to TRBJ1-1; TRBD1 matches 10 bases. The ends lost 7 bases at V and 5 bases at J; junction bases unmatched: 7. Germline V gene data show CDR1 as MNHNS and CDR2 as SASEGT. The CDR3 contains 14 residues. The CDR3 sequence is CASIRQGASTEAFF. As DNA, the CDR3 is TGTGCCAGCATCAGACAGGGGGCGAGTACTGAAGCTTTCTTT.

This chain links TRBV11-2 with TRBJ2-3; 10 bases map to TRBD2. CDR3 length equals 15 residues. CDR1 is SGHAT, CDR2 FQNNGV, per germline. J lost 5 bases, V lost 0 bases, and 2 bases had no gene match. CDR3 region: CASSLEWTSGDTQYF. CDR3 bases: TGTGCCAGCAGCTTAGAATGGACTAGCGGAGATACGCAGTATTTT.

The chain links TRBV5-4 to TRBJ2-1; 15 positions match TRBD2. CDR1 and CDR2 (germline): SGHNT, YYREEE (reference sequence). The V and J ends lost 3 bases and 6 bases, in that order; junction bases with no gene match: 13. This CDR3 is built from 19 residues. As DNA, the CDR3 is TGTGCCAGCAGCTCGGGGACTAGCGGGAGGAACCAAATAGTCAATGAGCAGTTCTTC. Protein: CASSSGTSGRNQIVNEQFF.

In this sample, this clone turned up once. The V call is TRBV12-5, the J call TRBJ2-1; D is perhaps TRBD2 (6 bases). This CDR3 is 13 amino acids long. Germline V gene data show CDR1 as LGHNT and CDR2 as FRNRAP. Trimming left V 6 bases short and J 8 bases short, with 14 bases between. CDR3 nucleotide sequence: TGTGCTAGTGGGTCGGGGGACGGAGATGAGCAGTTCTTC. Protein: CASGSGDGDEQFF.

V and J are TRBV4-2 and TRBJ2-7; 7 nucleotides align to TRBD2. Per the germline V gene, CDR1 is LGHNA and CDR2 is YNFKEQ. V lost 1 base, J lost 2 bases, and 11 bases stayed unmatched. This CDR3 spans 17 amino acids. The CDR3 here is CASSQAPPAGRPYEQYF. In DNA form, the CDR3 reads TGTGCCAGCAGCCAAGCCCCGCCAGCCGGGAGGCCCTACGAGCAGTACTTC.

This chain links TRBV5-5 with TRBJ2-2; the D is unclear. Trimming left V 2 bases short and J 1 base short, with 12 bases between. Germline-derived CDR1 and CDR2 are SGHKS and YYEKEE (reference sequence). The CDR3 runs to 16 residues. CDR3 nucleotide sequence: TGTGCCAGCAGCTTTACCAGGTTCGGGAACACCGGGGAGCTGTTTTTT. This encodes CASSFTRFGNTGELFF.

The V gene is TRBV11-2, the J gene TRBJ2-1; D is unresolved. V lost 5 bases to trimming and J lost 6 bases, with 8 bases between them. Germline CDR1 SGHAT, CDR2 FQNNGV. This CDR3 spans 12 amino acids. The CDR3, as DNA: TGTGCCAGCAGCCCCTTGGCCAATGAGCAGTTCTTC. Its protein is CASSPLANEQFF.

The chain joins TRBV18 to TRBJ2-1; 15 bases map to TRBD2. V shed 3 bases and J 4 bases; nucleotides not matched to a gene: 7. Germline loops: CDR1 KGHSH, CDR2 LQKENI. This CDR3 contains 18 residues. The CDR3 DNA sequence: TGTGCCAGCTCACCGGCCGGGACTAGCGGGAGGACTTACAATGAGCAGTTCTTC. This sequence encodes CASSPAGTSGRTYNEQFF.

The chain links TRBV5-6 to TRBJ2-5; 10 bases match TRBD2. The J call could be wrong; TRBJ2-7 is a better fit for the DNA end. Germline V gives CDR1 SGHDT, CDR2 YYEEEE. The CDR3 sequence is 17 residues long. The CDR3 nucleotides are TGTGCCAGCAGCTTGGGGCAGACTAGCGGGTCTTCCTACGAGCAGTACTTC. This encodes CASSLGQTSGSSYEQYF.

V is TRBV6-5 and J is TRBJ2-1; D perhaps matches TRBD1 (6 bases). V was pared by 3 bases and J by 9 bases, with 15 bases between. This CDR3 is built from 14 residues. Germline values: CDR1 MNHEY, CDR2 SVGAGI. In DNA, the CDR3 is TGTGCCAGCAGTTATTCTACACAGGGATCTGAGCAGTTCTTC. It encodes CASSYSTQGSEQFF.

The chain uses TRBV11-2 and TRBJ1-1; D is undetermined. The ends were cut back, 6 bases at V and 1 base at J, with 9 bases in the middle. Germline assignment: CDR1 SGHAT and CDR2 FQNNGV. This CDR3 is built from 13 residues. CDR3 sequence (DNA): TGTGCCAGCAGGGAACCGGGGAACACTGAAGCTTTCTTT. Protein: CASREPGNTEAFF.

Here the CDR3 DNA reads TGTGCCAGCAGCCTCCTAGGACTAGCGGGAGTGAATGAGCAGTTCTTC. Residues: CASSLLGLAGVNEQFF. The chain carries TRBV14 and TRBJ2-1, with TRBD2 matching 13 bases. Germline V CDR1 and CDR2: SGHDN, FVKESK. J lost 7 bases, V lost 4 bases, and 7 bases had no gene match. This CDR3 has 16 amino acids.

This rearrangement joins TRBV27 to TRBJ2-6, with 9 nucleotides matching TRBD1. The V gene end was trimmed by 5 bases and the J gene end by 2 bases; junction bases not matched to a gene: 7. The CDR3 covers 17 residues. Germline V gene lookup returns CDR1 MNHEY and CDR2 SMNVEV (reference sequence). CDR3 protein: CASSETGGLTGANVLTF. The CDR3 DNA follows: TGTGCCAGCAGTGAGACAGGGGGTCTGACTGGGGCCAACGTCCTGACTTTC.

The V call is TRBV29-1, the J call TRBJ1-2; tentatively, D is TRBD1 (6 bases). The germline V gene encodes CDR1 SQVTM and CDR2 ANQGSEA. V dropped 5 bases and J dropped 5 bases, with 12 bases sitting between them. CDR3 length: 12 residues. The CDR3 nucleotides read TGCAGCGTTCACAGGGAGGGGTATGGCTACACCTTC. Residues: CSVHREGYGYTF.

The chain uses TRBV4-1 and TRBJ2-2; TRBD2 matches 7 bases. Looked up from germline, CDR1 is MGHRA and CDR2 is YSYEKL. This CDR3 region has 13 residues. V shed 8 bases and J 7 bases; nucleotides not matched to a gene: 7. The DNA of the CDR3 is TGCGCCAGCGGCCCGTCGGGGGGCGGGGAGCTGTTTTTT. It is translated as CASGPSGGGELFF.

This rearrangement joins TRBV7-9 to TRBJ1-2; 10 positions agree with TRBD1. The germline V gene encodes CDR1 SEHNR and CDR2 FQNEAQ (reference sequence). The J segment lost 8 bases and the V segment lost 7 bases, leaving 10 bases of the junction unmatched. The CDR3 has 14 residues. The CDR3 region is CASNNYGQGGGYTF. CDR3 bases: TGTGCCAGCAACAACTACGGACAGGGGGGAGGCTACACCTTC.

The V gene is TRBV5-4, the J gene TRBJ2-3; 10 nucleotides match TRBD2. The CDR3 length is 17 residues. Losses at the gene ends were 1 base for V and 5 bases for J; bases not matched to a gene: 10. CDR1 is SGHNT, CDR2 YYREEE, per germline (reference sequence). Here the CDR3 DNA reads TGTGCCAGCAGCTTGAAAGCGGGAGGGCCGAGGGGAGATACGCAGTATTTT. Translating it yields CASSLKAGGPRGDTQYF.

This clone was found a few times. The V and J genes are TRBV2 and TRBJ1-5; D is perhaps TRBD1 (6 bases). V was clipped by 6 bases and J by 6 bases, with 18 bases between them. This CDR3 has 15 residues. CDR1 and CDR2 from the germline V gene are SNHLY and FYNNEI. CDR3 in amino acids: CASSKEGRGTQPQHF. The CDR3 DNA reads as TGTGCCAGCAGCAAAGAGGGCAGGGGTACTCAGCCCCAGCATTTT.

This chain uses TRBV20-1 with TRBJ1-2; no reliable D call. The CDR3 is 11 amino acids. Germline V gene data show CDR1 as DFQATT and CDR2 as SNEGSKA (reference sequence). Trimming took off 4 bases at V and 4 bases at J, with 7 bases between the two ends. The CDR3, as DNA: TGCAGTGCTAAGAGACTCTATGGCTACACCTTC. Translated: CSAKRLYGYTF.

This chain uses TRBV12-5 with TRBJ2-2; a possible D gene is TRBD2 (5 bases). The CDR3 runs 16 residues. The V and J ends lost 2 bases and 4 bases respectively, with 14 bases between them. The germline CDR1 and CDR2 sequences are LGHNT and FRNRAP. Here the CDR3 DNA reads TGTGCTAGTGGTTTGAGGCAAGAGGAGGTCACCGGGGAGCTGTTTTTT. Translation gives CASGLRQEEVTGELFF.

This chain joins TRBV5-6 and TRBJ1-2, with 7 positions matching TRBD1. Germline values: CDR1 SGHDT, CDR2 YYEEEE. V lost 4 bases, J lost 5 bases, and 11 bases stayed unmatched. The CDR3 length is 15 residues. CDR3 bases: TGTGCCAGCAGCCTCAGTGGGACAGCCGAATATGGCTACACCTTC. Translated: CASSLSGTAEYGYTF.

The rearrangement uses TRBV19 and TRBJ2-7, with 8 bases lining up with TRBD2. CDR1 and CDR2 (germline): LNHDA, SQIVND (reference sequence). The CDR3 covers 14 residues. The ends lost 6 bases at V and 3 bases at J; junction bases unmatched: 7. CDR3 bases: TGTGCCAGTAGCCCCGGGGGGGAGAGCTACGAGCAGTACTTC. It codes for CASSPGGESYEQYF. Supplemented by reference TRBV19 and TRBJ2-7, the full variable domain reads DGGITQSPKYLFRKEGQNVTLSCEQNLNHDAMYWYRQDPGQGLRLIYYSQIVNDFQKGDIAEGYSVSREKKESFPLTVTSAQKNPTAFYLCASSPGGESYEQYFGPGTRLTVT.

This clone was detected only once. CDR3 in DNA: TGTGCCACCCGATCTAGAAATCGGCGAGAGCAGTACTTC. The encoded protein is CATRSRNRREQYF. V gene TRBV27 combines with J gene TRBJ2-7; no definite D call. Trimming cost V 10 bases and J 7 bases, with 20 bases left between them. The CDR3 has 13 amino acids. Germline CDR1 is MNHEY and CDR2 is SMNVEV (reference sequence).

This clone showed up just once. The CDR3 bases are TGTGCCAGCAGCTTGACCGGGAACTACGAGCAGTACTTC. Its translation is CASSLTGNYEQYF. The chain uses TRBV5-4 and TRBJ2-7, with D maybe TRBD2 (5 bases). The CDR3 consists of 13 residues. From germline, CDR1 is SGHNT and CDR2 YYREEE (reference sequence). The germline V and J ends were trimmed by 1 base and 3 bases, with 8 bases remaining between them.

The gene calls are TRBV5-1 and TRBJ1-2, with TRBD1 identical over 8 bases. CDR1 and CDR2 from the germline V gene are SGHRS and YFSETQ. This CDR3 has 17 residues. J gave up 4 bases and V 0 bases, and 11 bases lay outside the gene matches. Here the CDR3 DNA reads TGCGCCAGCAGCTTGGATGGCCAGACAGGGGTCGGCTATGGCTACACCTTC. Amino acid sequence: CASSLDGQTGVGYGYTF.

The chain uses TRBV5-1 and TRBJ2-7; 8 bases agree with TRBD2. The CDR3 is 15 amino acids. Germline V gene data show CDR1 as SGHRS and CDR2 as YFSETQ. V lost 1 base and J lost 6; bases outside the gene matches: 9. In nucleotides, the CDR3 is TGCGCCAGCAGCTTGCACCGGGAGGGCCGGGGCGAGCAGTACTTC. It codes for CASSLHREGRGEQYF.

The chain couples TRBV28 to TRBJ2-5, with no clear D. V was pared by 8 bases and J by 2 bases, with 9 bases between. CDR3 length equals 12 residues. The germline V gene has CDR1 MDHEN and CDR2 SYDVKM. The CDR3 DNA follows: TGTGCCAGCCTAGACGGACAAGAGACCCAGTACTTC. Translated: CASLDGQETQYF.

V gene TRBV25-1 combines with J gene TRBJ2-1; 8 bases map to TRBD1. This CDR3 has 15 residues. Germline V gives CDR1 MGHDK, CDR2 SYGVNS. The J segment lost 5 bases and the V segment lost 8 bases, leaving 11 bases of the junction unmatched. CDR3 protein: CASSRFETGDNEQFF. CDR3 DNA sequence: TGTGCCAGCTCAAGATTCGAGACAGGGGACAATGAGCAGTTCTTC.

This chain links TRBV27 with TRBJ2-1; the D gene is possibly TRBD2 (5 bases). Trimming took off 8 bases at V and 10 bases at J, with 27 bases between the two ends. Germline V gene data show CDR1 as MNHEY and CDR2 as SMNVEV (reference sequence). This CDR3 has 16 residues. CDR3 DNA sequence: TGTGCCAGCTCCATTTCTAGCTTCGGGCGAGTCGGGGAGCAGTTCTTC. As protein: CASSISSFGRVGEQFF.

As DNA, the CDR3 is TGCAGCGTTCGGGAGACAGGGGGCTACGAGCAGTACTTC. Translation: CSVRETGGYEQYF. The chain couples TRBV29-1 to TRBJ2-7; 9 bases fit TRBD1. The CDR3 is 13 amino acids. Germline V gene lookup returns CDR1 SQVTM and CDR2 ANQGSEA. V shed 5 bases, J shed 3 bases, and the junction held 5 bases outside the gene matches.